A selection of T cell receptor beta chains follows, all from one sample in a study of regulatory T cells in long-lasting Graves disease. A single record per CDR3 protein comes from TCRdb applying MiXCR to the multiplex PCR reads. The sample has roughly 440,000 distinct CDR3 sequences; about a sixth are singletons. Separately, the same data were catalogued under a study of T cells in Graves' hyperthyroidism and ophthalmopathy.

The sequencing used peripheral blood mononuclear cells (PBMCs), collected at new diagnosis, from a patient treated with antithyroid drugs. These receptor sequences come from a woman in her late teens or twenties with Graves disease. The CDR3 runs from the conserved cysteine through the conserved F or W. The order of the fields is D gene, CDR3 length, clone size, J gene, V gene, CDR3 protein, CDR3 DNA. The D gene is left open where the match is weak. Clone size is not always given. Where it is, it says once, few, many or a class for expanded clones.

d_gene: -
len: 16
abundance: many
j_gene: TRBJ2-3
v_gene: TRBV11-2
CDR3aa: CASSLGGGWGTDTQYF
CDR3nt: TGTGCCAGCAGCTTAGGGGGCGGGTGGGGCACAGATACGCAGTATTTT

d_gene: -
len: 15
abundance: -
j_gene: TRBJ1-4
v_gene: TRBV7-9
CDR3aa: CASSARTATNEKLFF
CDR3nt: TGTGCCAGCAGCGCCAGGACAGCAACTAATGAAAAACTGTTTTTT

d_gene: TRBD2
len: 17
abundance: -
j_gene: TRBJ2-5
v_gene: TRBV11-1
CDR3aa: CASSQNSGRATEETQYF
CDR3nt: TGTGCCAGCAGCCAAAATAGCGGGAGGGCGACTGAAGAGACCCAGTACTTC

d_gene: -
len: 15
abundance: -
j_gene: TRBJ2-2
v_gene: TRBV30
CDR3aa: CAWKIQGIVTGELFF
CDR3nt: TGTGCCTGGAAGATACAGGGTATTGTTACCGGGGAGCTGTTTTTT

d_gene: -
len: 12
abundance: many
j_gene: TRBJ1-1
v_gene: TRBV2
CDR3aa: CASRGRVTEAFF
CDR3nt: TGTGCCAGCAGGGGCAGAGTCACTGAAGCTTTCTTT

d_gene: -
len: 13
abundance: few
j_gene: TRBJ1-3
v_gene: TRBV6-2/TRBV6-3
CDR3aa: CASSYSQANTIYF
CDR3nt: TGTGCCAGCAGTTACTCACAGGCAAACACCATATATTTT

d_gene: TRBD1
len: 16
abundance: few
j_gene: TRBJ2-2
v_gene: TRBV6-2/TRBV6-3
CDR3aa: CASSYGQGADTGELFF
CDR3nt: TGTGCCAGCAGTTACGGACAGGGGGCGGATACCGGGGAGCTGTTTTTT

d_gene: TRBD2
len: 17
abundance: many
j_gene: TRBJ2-1
v_gene: TRBV12-3/TRBV12-4
CDR3aa: CASSFMVAGESYNEQFF
CDR3nt: TGTGCCAGCAGTTTTATGGTAGCGGGAGAGTCCTACAATGAGCAGTTCTTC

d_gene: -
len: 18
abundance: -
j_gene: TRBJ1-6
v_gene: TRBV19
CDR3aa: CASSTSGQRRSYNSPLHF
CDR3nt: TGTGCCAGTAGTACCTCTGGACAGCGCCGCTCCTATAATTCACCCCTCCACTTT

d_gene: -
len: 13
abundance: many
j_gene: TRBJ1-1
v_gene: TRBV30
CDR3aa: CAWGGEGGTEAFF
CDR3nt: TGTGCCTGGGGAGGGGAGGGTGGCACTGAAGCTTTCTTT

d_gene: TRBD1
len: 14
abundance: many
j_gene: TRBJ2-7
v_gene: TRBV24-1
CDR3aa: CATSDTDRVGEQYF
CDR3nt: TGTGCCACCAGTGATACAGACAGGGTTGGCGAGCAGTACTTC

d_gene: TRBD2
len: 15
abundance: -
j_gene: TRBJ2-5
v_gene: TRBV20-1
CDR3aa: CSARLAGEPQETQYF
CDR3nt: TGCAGTGCTCGACTAGCGGGAGAGCCCCAAGAGACCCAGTACTTC

d_gene: TRBD2
len: 15
abundance: -
j_gene: TRBJ2-7
v_gene: TRBV27
CDR3aa: CASSLGREAVYEQYF
CDR3nt: TGTGCCAGCAGCCTAGGGCGGGAGGCCGTCTACGAGCAGTACTTC

d_gene: TRBD1
len: 14
abundance: many
j_gene: TRBJ2-5
v_gene: TRBV18
CDR3aa: CASSLKQGTETQYF
CDR3nt: TGTGCCAGCTCACTCAAACAGGGGACGGAGACCCAGTACTTC

d_gene: -
len: 12
abundance: few
j_gene: TRBJ1-4
v_gene: TRBV2
CDR3aa: CASSESSGRRIF
CDR3nt: TGTGCCAGCAGTGAGAGTTCTGGCAGACGGATTTTT

d_gene: -
len: 15
abundance: once
j_gene: TRBJ1-6
v_gene: TRBV6-5
CDR3aa: CASSSNGQSKSPLHF
CDR3nt: TGTGCCAGCAGTTCGAACGGACAGTCTAAGTCACCCCTCCACTTT

d_gene: -
len: 18
abundance: -
j_gene: TRBJ2-3
v_gene: TRBV3-2
CDR3aa: CACSQDVASGRAADTQYF
CDR3nt: TGTGCCTGCAGCCAAGACGTGGCTAGCGGGAGGGCCGCAGATACGCAGTATTTT

d_gene: TRBD1
len: 15
abundance: few
j_gene: TRBJ1-4
v_gene: TRBV20-1
CDR3aa: CSAKYWTGFNEKLFF
CDR3nt: TGCAGTGCTAAGTACTGGACAGGGTTTAATGAAAAACTGTTTTTT

d_gene: -
len: 14
abundance: many
j_gene: TRBJ2-7
v_gene: TRBV11-2
CDR3aa: CASSLNRNLYEQYF
CDR3nt: TGTGCCAGCAGCTTAAACAGAAATCTCTACGAGCAGTACTTC

d_gene: TRBD1
len: 14
abundance: few
j_gene: TRBJ2-5
v_gene: TRBV12-3/TRBV12-4
CDR3aa: CASSTPDRDETQYF
CDR3nt: TGTGCCAGCAGCACCCCCGACAGGGACGAGACCCAGTACTTC

d_gene: TRBD1
len: 17
abundance: many
j_gene: TRBJ2-3
v_gene: TRBV5-1
CDR3aa: CASSPPTTGGGTDTQYF
CDR3nt: TGCGCCAGCAGCCCCCCTACGACAGGGGGCGGAACAGATACGCAGTATTTT

d_gene: TRBD2
len: 17
abundance: many
j_gene: TRBJ2-3
v_gene: TRBV3-1
CDR3aa: CASSLQRTSGRGDTQYF
CDR3nt: TGTGCCAGCAGCCTCCAAAGGACTAGCGGGAGGGGCGATACGCAGTATTTT

d_gene: TRBD1
len: 14
abundance: many
j_gene: TRBJ1-1
v_gene: TRBV27
CDR3aa: CASSPLSGGTEAFF
CDR3nt: TGTGCCAGCAGTCCGCTATCAGGGGGCACTGAAGCTTTCTTT

d_gene: TRBD1
len: 14
abundance: many
j_gene: TRBJ2-1
v_gene: TRBV28
CDR3aa: CASTVKGAINEQFF
CDR3nt: TGTGCCAGCACGGTAAAGGGGGCGATCAATGAGCAGTTCTTC

d_gene: TRBD2
len: 16
abundance: many
j_gene: TRBJ2-3
v_gene: TRBV18
CDR3aa: CASSPGTSGRTDTQYF
CDR3nt: TGTGCCAGCTCACCAGGGACTAGCGGGAGGACAGATACGCAGTATTTT

d_gene: -
len: 17
abundance: -
j_gene: TRBJ2-6
v_gene: TRBV7-3
CDR3aa: CASSLRAGDSGANVLTF
CDR3nt: TGTGCCAGCAGCTTACGGGCCGGAGACTCTGGGGCCAACGTCCTGACTTTC

d_gene: -
len: 12
abundance: many
j_gene: TRBJ2-5
v_gene: TRBV27
CDR3aa: CASWDAVKTQYF
CDR3nt: TGTGCCAGCTGGGACGCCGTAAAGACCCAGTACTTC

d_gene: -
len: 12
abundance: -
j_gene: TRBJ1-5
v_gene: TRBV24-1
CDR3aa: CATRGGIQPQHF
CDR3nt: TGTGCCACCCGAGGGGGGATTCAGCCCCAGCATTTT

d_gene: -
len: 15
abundance: many
j_gene: TRBJ2-1
v_gene: TRBV20-1
CDR3aa: CSARPGSRSYNEQFF
CDR3nt: TGCAGTGCCAGACCCGGGAGTAGGTCCTACAATGAGCAGTTCTTC

d_gene: TRBD2
len: 14
abundance: many
j_gene: TRBJ2-7
v_gene: TRBV9
CDR3aa: CASSVGGLDYEQYF
CDR3nt: TGTGCCAGCAGCGTAGGAGGACTAGATTACGAGCAGTACTTC

d_gene: -
len: 14
abundance: -
j_gene: TRBJ2-2
v_gene: TRBV28
CDR3aa: CASSLSSGAGELFF
CDR3nt: TGTGCCAGCAGTTTATCGTCGGGAGCCGGGGAGCTGTTTTTT

d_gene: TRBD1
len: 15
abundance: many
j_gene: TRBJ1-1
v_gene: TRBV6-1
CDR3aa: CASSRQGGLNTEAFF
CDR3nt: TGTGCCAGCAGTCGACAGGGTGGGTTAAACACTGAAGCTTTCTTT

d_gene: -
len: 13
abundance: many
j_gene: TRBJ1-3
v_gene: TRBV30
CDR3aa: CAWDSRLGNTIYF
CDR3nt: TGTGCCTGGGACAGCCGCCTTGGAAACACCATATATTTT

d_gene: -
len: 11
abundance: many
j_gene: TRBJ1-2
v_gene: TRBV28
CDR3aa: CASSLEPNYTF
CDR3nt: TGTGCCAGCAGCCTGGAGCCGAACTACACCTTC

d_gene: TRBD2
len: 15
abundance: many
j_gene: TRBJ2-7
v_gene: TRBV7-9
CDR3aa: CASTPGLAGAYEQYF
CDR3nt: TGTGCCAGCACCCCCGGCCTAGCGGGAGCCTACGAGCAGTACTTC

d_gene: -
len: 15
abundance: -
j_gene: TRBJ1-6
v_gene: TRBV28
CDR3aa: CASSRLQVSDSPLHF
CDR3nt: TGTGCCAGCAGTCGGTTACAAGTTAGTGATTCACCCCTCCACTTT

d_gene: -
len: 14
abundance: -
j_gene: TRBJ2-1
v_gene: TRBV14
CDR3aa: CASSQLGSYNEQFF
CDR3nt: TGTGCCAGCAGCCAATTGGGCTCCTACAATGAGCAGTTCTTC

d_gene: -
len: 12
abundance: many
j_gene: TRBJ2-7
v_gene: TRBV28
CDR3aa: CASRMGVYEQYF
CDR3nt: TGTGCCAGCAGAATGGGAGTCTACGAGCAGTACTTC

d_gene: TRBD1
len: 14
abundance: -
j_gene: TRBJ2-3
v_gene: TRBV27
CDR3aa: CASSTILGGDTQYF
CDR3nt: TGTGCCAGCAGTACTATTCTAGGGGGCGATACGCAGTATTTT

d_gene: TRBD1
len: 13
abundance: few
j_gene: TRBJ1-4
v_gene: TRBV30
CDR3aa: CAWSFGTAEKLFF
CDR3nt: TGTGCCTGGAGTTTTGGGACAGCTGAAAAACTGTTTTTT

d_gene: -
len: 16
abundance: once
j_gene: TRBJ2-5
v_gene: TRBV19
CDR3aa: CASSIRPAGLQETQYF
CDR3nt: TGTGCCAGTAGTATACGACCCGCGGGCCTACAAGAGACCCAGTACTTC

d_gene: -
len: 13
abundance: many
j_gene: TRBJ1-2
v_gene: TRBV7-2
CDR3aa: CASRPDGFYGYTF
CDR3nt: TGTGCCAGCAGACCGGACGGGTTCTATGGCTACACCTTC

d_gene: TRBD2
len: 15
abundance: many
j_gene: TRBJ2-7
v_gene: TRBV7-3
CDR3aa: CASSLEGGSIHEQYF
CDR3nt: TGTGCCAGCAGCTTAGAAGGCGGGAGTATCCACGAGCAGTACTTC

d_gene: TRBD2
len: 15
abundance: many
j_gene: TRBJ2-5
v_gene: TRBV27
CDR3aa: CASSLSNSGKETQYF
CDR3nt: TGTGCCAGCAGTTTATCGAATAGCGGGAAAGAGACCCAGTACTTC

d_gene: TRBD1
len: 14
abundance: once
j_gene: TRBJ2-4
v_gene: TRBV2
CDR3aa: CASSEGQGKNIQYF
CDR3nt: TGTGCCAGCAGTGAGGGACAGGGTAAAAACATTCAGTACTTC

d_gene: TRBD2
len: 18
abundance: many
j_gene: TRBJ2-1
v_gene: TRBV10-3
CDR3aa: CAISVSTSGNTPYNEQFF
CDR3nt: TGTGCCATCAGTGTATCGACTAGCGGGAACACCCCCTACAATGAGCAGTTCTTC

d_gene: TRBD2
len: 16
abundance: many
j_gene: TRBJ2-1
v_gene: TRBV28
CDR3aa: CASRPGLAASYNEQFF
CDR3nt: TGTGCCAGCAGACCGGGACTAGCGGCCTCCTACAATGAGCAGTTCTTC

d_gene: -
len: 12
abundance: -
j_gene: TRBJ1-2
v_gene: TRBV20-1
CDR3aa: CSAGKGGEGYTF
CDR3nt: TGCAGTGCTGGGAAGGGAGGTGAAGGCTACACCTTC

d_gene: -
len: 14
abundance: -
j_gene: TRBJ2-7
v_gene: TRBV28
CDR3aa: CASSSSGTKYEQYF
CDR3nt: TGTGCCAGCAGTTCCTCCGGGACAAAATACGAGCAGTACTTC

d_gene: -
len: 16
abundance: -
j_gene: TRBJ1-5
v_gene: TRBV20-1
CDR3aa: CSARRSPAASNQPQHF
CDR3nt: TGCAGTGCCAGAAGGAGTCCGGCCGCTAGCAATCAGCCCCAGCATTTT

d_gene: -
len: 13
abundance: many
j_gene: TRBJ2-7
v_gene: TRBV28
CDR3aa: CASSLPLLYEQYF
CDR3nt: TGTGCCAGCAGTTTACCTCTCCTGTACGAGCAGTACTTC

d_gene: -
len: 17
abundance: -
j_gene: TRBJ2-3
v_gene: TRBV6-2/TRBV6-3
CDR3aa: CASSYSGILRSTDTQYF
CDR3nt: TGTGCCAGCAGTTATTCGGGTATCCTCAGGTCCACAGATACGCAGTATTTT

d_gene: -
len: 15
abundance: many
j_gene: TRBJ1-5
v_gene: TRBV28
CDR3aa: CASSLGGAINQPQHF
CDR3nt: TGTGCCAGCAGTTTAGGGGGCGCGATCAATCAGCCCCAGCATTTT

d_gene: TRBD2
len: 16
abundance: -
j_gene: TRBJ2-2
v_gene: TRBV19
CDR3aa: CASRTTGTRSSGELFF
CDR3nt: TGTGCCAGTAGAACTACCGGGACTAGATCCTCCGGGGAGCTGTTTTTT

d_gene: -
len: 14
abundance: many
j_gene: TRBJ1-2
v_gene: TRBV6-1
CDR3aa: CASSKTPHRDGYTF
CDR3nt: TGTGCCAGCAGCAAAACCCCACACAGGGACGGCTACACCTTC

d_gene: -
len: 13
abundance: many
j_gene: TRBJ2-3
v_gene: TRBV11-3
CDR3aa: CASSWTSTDTQYF
CDR3nt: TGTGCCAGCAGCTGGACTAGCACAGATACGCAGTATTTT

d_gene: TRBD2
len: 17
abundance: few
j_gene: TRBJ2-3
v_gene: TRBV6-1
CDR3aa: CASSEGTSGSWTDTQYF
CDR3nt: TGTGCCAGCAGTGAAGGCACTAGCGGGAGTTGGACAGATACGCAGTATTTT

d_gene: TRBD1
len: 15
abundance: few
j_gene: TRBJ1-4
v_gene: TRBV24-1
CDR3aa: CATSDPSGGNEKLFF
CDR3nt: TGTGCCACCAGTGATCCTTCAGGGGGGAATGAAAAACTGTTTTTT

d_gene: -
len: 13
abundance: many
j_gene: TRBJ2-1
v_gene: TRBV28
CDR3aa: CASSITNNQQQFF
CDR3nt: TGTGCCAGCAGCATAACCAACAACCAGCAGCAGTTCTTC